The 18 T cell receptor beta chains below were found in one sample sequenced in a study of T cells in Graves' hyperthyroidism and ophthalmopathy (dated by TCRdb to between 2019 and 2020). The library was prepared using multiplex PCR. For sequencing, an Illumina HiSeq 2000 was employed. The TCR beta CDR3 regions were amplified from the RNA transcripts. For the first round of RT-PCR on the TCR CDR3, the HTBI primer set was used together with the Qiagen OneStep RT-PCR kit. TCRdb ran its own pipeline on the public reads, namely fastp trimming at Q25 and MiXCR clone calling, and kept in-frame beta chains. For every CDR3 protein sequence, its rows merge into one entry that carries the most common genes and DNA. This sample holds 700,000 or so distinct CDR3 sequences; approximately 15% were observed only once. Of the sample, around an eighth falls within the top ten clones. Sequencing used blood. These TCRs come from a woman in her forties or fifties with Graves' ophthalmopathy.

This clonotype showed up many times. The V call is TRBV7-2, the J call TRBJ2-2; 9 bases are a match to TRBD2. From germline, CDR1 is SGHTA and CDR2 FQGNSA. The CDR3 is 16 residues long. The V and J ends lost 3 bases and 0 bases, in that order; junction bases with no gene match: 2. CDR3 nucleotide sequence: TGTGCCAGCAGCTTCTCTAGCGGGACGAACACCGGGGAGCTGTTTTTT. This encodes CASSFSSGTNTGELFF.

The rearrangement links TRBV12-3 or TRBV12-4 to TRBJ2-1, with 9 bases matching TRBD2. CDR3 length: 16 amino acids. The trim removed 4 bases at V and 3 bases at J, leaving 7 bases unmatched. The CDR3 DNA sequence: TGTGCCAGCAGTTCTAGACTAGCGGAAAGCTACAATGAGCAGTTCTTC. Translated, it gives CASSSRLAESYNEQFF.

Worth noting for this clonotype: A much larger clone is a single base away; this may be a read error. The rearrangement links TRBV30 to TRBJ2-2, with 11 positions matching TRBD2. This CDR3 is built from 16 residues. The germline V gene has CDR1 GTSNPN and CDR2 SVGIG (reference sequence). Trimming at V came to 1 base and at J to 7 bases, leaving 8 bases not matched to a gene. Written as DNA, the CDR3 is TGTGCCTGGAGTGCCGGGACTAGCGGAGGCATCGGGGAGCTGTTTTTT. It is translated as CAWSAGTSGGIGELFF.

This clonotype came up many times. The chain joins TRBV3-1 to TRBJ2-1, with 7 bases that match TRBD1. Germline V gene data show CDR1 as LGHDT and CDR2 as YNNKEL (reference sequence). This CDR3 contains 15 residues. V gave up 4 bases and J gave up 5 bases; unmatched junction bases: 8. DNA of the CDR3: TGTGCCAGCAGCCGGACAGGCACCCGAAACAATGAGCAGTTCTTC. Protein sequence: CASSRTGTRNNEQFF.

This clonotype was picked up many times. V and J are TRBV7-2 and TRBJ2-1; 9 positions agree with TRBD2. With V trimmed by 5 bases and J by 5 bases, 10 bases remained unmatched. Germline lookup yields CDR1 SGHTA and CDR2 FQGNSA. The CDR3 length is 16 residues. The CDR3 loop is CASSPGGSGGNNEQFF. CDR3 DNA: TGTGCCAGCAGCCCCGGGGGTAGCGGGGGAAACAATGAGCAGTTCTTC.

This clonotype was seen a handful of times. This chain joins TRBV7-8 and TRBJ1-2, with 7 bases identical to TRBD1. The CDR3 totals 16 residues. Germline CDR1 reads SGHVS; CDR2 reads FQNEAQ. V shed 5 bases, J shed 4 bases, and the junction held 13 bases outside the gene matches. The DNA of the CDR3 is TGTGCCAGCAGCGGGTCGGACAGGATAAGGCTCTATGGCTACACCTTC. It yields the protein CASSGSDRIRLYGYTF.

In its sample, this clonotype was seen many times. The chain employs TRBV10-3 and TRBJ2-1; TRBD1 matches at 9 bases. The germline CDR1 and CDR2 sequences are ENHRY and SYGVKD. CDR3 length: 15 amino acids. The V and J ends lost 5 bases and 7 bases, in that order; junction bases with no gene match: 9. The CDR3 nucleotides are TGTGCCATCAGTACCGACAGGGGGAATAGAAATGAGCAGTTCTTC. This encodes CAISTDRGNRNEQFF.

In its sample, this clonotype was seen many times. V and J are TRBV15 and TRBJ1-5, with D perhaps TRBD1 (5 bases). V gave up 0 bases and J gave up 7 bases, with 7 bases separating them. The germline V gene has CDR1 LNHNV and CDR2 YYDKDF (reference sequence). The CDR3 spans 13 residues. The CDR3 sequence is CATSRDGGQPQHF. The CDR3 DNA is TGTGCCACCAGCAGAGATGGGGGGCAGCCCCAGCATTTT.

This clonotype has ten or more counts. The chain carries TRBV2 and TRBJ1-1; D unclear. Germline V CDR1 and CDR2: SNHLY, FYNNEI. The length of the CDR3 is 12 residues. Between the trimmed V and J ends, which lost 1 base and 6 bases, there was a span of 6 bases. In DNA, the CDR3 is TGTGCCAGCAGTGAAGGCCGGTCTGAAGCTTTCTTT. Translated: CASSEGRSEAFF.

In this sample, this clonotype turned up many times. J is TRBJ1-1 and V is TRBV6-5; TRBD1 aligns across 7 bases. After removal of 2 bases from V and 0 bases from J, the junction contained 6 bases not matched to a gene. This CDR3 spans 16 amino acids. Germline V gives CDR1 MNHEY, CDR2 SVGAGI. CDR3 region: CASSYEFRGMNTEAFF. CDR3 DNA sequence: TGTGCCAGCAGTTACGAATTCAGGGGGATGAACACTGAAGCTTTCTTT.

This clonotype was seen many times. V gene TRBV27 combines with J gene TRBJ2-7; perhaps D is TRBD1 or TRBD2 (6 bases each). The germline CDR1 and CDR2 sequences are MNHEY and SMNVEV (reference sequence). The CDR3 totals 15 residues. Trimming cost V 0 bases and J 6 bases, with 15 bases left between them. CDR3 nucleotide sequence: TGTGCCAGCAGTTTATCATGGGGGGCTCAGGGCGAGCAGTACTTC. Translated: CASSLSWGAQGEQYF.

Only a few counts were recorded for this clonotype. The gene calls are TRBV19 and TRBJ2-1, with TRBD1 as a possible D gene (7 bases). The germline V and J ends were trimmed by 4 bases and 3 bases, with 13 bases remaining between them. The CDR3 runs 15 residues. CDR1 is LNHDA and CDR2 is SQIVND in the germline V gene (reference sequence). The CDR3 nucleotides read TGTGCCAGTAGTAAAGGGGGGACAGACTACAATGAGCAGTTCTTC. Its protein product is CASSKGGTDYNEQFF.

The rearrangement joins TRBV3-1 to TRBJ2-3; D is tentatively TRBD1 or TRBD2 (5 bases each). Germline CDR1 LGHDT, CDR2 YNNKEL (reference sequence). Trimming pared 4 bases from V and 3 bases from J, leaving 14 bases between. This CDR3 comprises 15 residues. In nucleotides, the CDR3 is TGTGCCAGCAGCCTCCTAGGGGACGATACAGATACGCAGTATTTT. Translation: CASSLLGDDTDTQYF.

This clonotype appeared a few times. The V gene is TRBV27, the J gene TRBJ1-2; TRBD1 aligns across 7 bases. The junction had 5 bases not matched to a gene; V was cut back by 6 bases and J by 4 bases. This CDR3 spans 13 amino acids. Germline-derived CDR1 and CDR2 are MNHEY and SMNVEV (reference sequence). The CDR3: CASRARDSYGYTF. The CDR3 region has the DNA TGTGCCAGCAGGGCGCGGGACAGCTATGGCTACACCTTC.

This clonotype showed up just a few times. The chain links TRBV5-1 to TRBJ2-5; 8 nucleotides match TRBD2. In germline, CDR1 is SGHRS, CDR2 YFSETQ. The trim removed 3 bases at V and 4 bases at J, leaving 5 bases unmatched. The CDR3 is 14 amino acids. The CDR3 spells CASSSTSVGETQYF. DNA of the CDR3: TGCGCCAGCAGCTCGACTAGCGTCGGAGAGACCCAGTACTTC.

This clonotype was detected many times. The CDR3 region has the DNA TGTGCCAGCGTCTCGGACGAAGAGACCCAGTACTTC. It specifies CASVSDEETQYF. The chain recombines TRBV28 with TRBJ2-5; no clear D. The germline CDR1 and CDR2 sequences are MDHEN and SYDVKM. The CDR3 covers 12 residues. The V and J ends lost 8 bases and 3 bases respectively, with 10 bases between them.

This clonotype was recorded many times. This chain joins TRBV7-8 and TRBJ2-1, with 10 nucleotides matching TRBD2. Germline V gene sequence: CDR1 SGHVS, CDR2 FQNEAQ. J lost 7 bases, V lost 2 bases, and 17 bases had no gene match. CDR3 size: 19 residues. The CDR3 region has the DNA TGTGCCAGCAGCTTATGGGGACAGCCCCTCCGAGCGGGAGGGAATGAGCAGTTCTTC. It yields the protein CASSLWGQPLRAGGNEQFF.

This clonotype was seen at least ten times. V gene TRBV6-2 or TRBV6-3 combines with J gene TRBJ2-1; D not resolved. Germline CDR1 MNHEY, CDR2 SVGEGT. The CDR3 loop spans 13 amino acids. V lost 2 bases, J lost 4 bases, and 6 bases lay in between. For the CDR3, the DNA is TGTGCCAGCAGTTACAAGGCTTACAATGAGCAGTTCTTC. As protein: CASSYKAYNEQFF.